Given below is one T cell receptor (beta chain) in context. The antigen is unknown. The data originate from a study of shared clonotypes between healthy human individuals. In the study overall: Those who served as donors were a couple of women and a few men between the ages of 18 and 49.

Germline V CDR1 and CDR2: MNHEY, SVGAGI. The V gene lost 0 bases and the J gene lost 3 bases, with 12 bases spanning the gap. This CDR3 is built from 16 residues. Original handling: As immunoSEQ supplied junction-only sequences (without quality scores), filtering differed. Libraries were prepared by immunoSEQ multiplex PCR; TCRdb keeps only in-frame clonotypes and omits some of them. V and J calls plus clone size are reproduced from that table; the DNA served to infer D and trimming. The sample consists of more than 2 million clones, 85% to 95% of them appearing once. Study-level results: Only blood underwent sampling, and tissue repertoires likely differ. At large depth, rarefaction still showed sorted-subset sequencing to be incomplete.

This receptor was identified in a man younger than 30 in good health. Sequenced sample: naive CD4+ T cells sorted from blood. Stated subset: CD45RA+ positively selected. The chain is built from TRBV6-5 and TRBJ2-4, with D maybe TRBD1 (6 bases). The CDR3 is CASSYSLGASKNIQYF. The CDR3 DNA reads as TGTGCCAGCAGTTACTCCCTGGGGGCTAGCAAAAACATTCAGTACTTC.